The entry below describes one TCR beta chain. This entry comes from a study of T cells expressing NK-cell markers. Study overall: Sorted CD3+CD56+NKG2C+, CD3+CD56+NKG2C- and CD3+CD56-NKG2C+ T cells supplied TCR beta repertoires. One of eight sequenced donors was HCMV-seronegative; the other seven were seropositive.

TCR beta libraries carry UMIs added by 5'RACE template switching. TCRdb re-called the 5' RACE reads; every CDR3 protein appears as one record, without DNA. Its listing shows a few hundred thousand distinct CDR3 sequences. In germline, CDR1 is MNHEY, CDR2 SVGAGI. The CDR3 extends over 15 amino acids. The specimen sequenced was blood T cells: a sorted CD56 or NKG2C T cell subset, CD4+ or CD8+ T cells, or bulk PBMC T cells (not recorded which). The source is a woman aged 45 to 65 in good health. This chain connects TRBV6-5 to TRBJ2-7; TCRdb names TRBD1, which stays unverified in the absence of DNA. The CDR3 spells CASSDRDRGFYEQYF.